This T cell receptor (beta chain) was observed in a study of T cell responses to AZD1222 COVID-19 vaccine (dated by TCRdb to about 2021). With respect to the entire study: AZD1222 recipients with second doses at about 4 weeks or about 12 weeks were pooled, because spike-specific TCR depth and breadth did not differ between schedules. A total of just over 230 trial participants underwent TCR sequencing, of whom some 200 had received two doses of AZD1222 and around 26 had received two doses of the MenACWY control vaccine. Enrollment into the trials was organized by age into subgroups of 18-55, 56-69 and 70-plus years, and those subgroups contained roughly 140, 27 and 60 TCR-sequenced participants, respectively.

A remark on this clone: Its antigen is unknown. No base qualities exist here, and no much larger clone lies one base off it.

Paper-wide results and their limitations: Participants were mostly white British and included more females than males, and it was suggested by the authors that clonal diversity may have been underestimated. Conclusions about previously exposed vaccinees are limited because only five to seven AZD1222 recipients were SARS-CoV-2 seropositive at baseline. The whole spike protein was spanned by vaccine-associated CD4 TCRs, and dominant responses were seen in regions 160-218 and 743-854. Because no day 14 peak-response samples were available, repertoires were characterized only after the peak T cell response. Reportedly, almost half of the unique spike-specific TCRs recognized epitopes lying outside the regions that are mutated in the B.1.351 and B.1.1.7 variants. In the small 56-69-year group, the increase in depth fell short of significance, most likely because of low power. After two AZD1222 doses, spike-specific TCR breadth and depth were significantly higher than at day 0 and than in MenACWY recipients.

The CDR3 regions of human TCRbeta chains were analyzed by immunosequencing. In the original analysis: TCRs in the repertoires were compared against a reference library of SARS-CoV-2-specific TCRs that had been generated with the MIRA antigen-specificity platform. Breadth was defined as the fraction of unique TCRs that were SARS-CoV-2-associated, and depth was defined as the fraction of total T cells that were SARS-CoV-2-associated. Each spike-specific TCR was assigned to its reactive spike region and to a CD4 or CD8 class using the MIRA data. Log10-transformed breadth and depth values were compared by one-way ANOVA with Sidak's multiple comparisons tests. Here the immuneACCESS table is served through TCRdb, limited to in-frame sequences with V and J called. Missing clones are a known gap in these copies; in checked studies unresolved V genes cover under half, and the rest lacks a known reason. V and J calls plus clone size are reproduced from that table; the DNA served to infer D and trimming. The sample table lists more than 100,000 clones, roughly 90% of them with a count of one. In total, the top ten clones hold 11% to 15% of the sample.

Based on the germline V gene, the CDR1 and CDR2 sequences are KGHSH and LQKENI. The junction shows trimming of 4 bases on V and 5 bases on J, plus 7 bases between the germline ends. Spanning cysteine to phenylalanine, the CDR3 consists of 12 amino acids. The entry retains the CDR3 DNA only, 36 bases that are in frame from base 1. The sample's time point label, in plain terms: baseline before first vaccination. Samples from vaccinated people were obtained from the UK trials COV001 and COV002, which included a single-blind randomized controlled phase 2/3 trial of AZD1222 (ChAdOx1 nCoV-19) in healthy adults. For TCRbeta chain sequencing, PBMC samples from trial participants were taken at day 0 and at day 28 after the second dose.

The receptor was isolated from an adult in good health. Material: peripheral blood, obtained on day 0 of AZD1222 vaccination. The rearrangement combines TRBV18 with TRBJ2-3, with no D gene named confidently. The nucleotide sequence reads TGTGCCAGCTCACTTCAAGAAGATACGCAGTATTTT. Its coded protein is CASSLQEDTQYF. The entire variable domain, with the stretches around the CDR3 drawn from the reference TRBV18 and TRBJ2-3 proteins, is NAGVMQNPRHLVRRRGQEARLRCSPMKGHSHVYWYRQLPEEGLKFMVYLQKENIIDESGMPKERFSAEFPKEGPSILRIQQVVRGDSAAYFCASSLQEDTQYFGPGTRLTVL.